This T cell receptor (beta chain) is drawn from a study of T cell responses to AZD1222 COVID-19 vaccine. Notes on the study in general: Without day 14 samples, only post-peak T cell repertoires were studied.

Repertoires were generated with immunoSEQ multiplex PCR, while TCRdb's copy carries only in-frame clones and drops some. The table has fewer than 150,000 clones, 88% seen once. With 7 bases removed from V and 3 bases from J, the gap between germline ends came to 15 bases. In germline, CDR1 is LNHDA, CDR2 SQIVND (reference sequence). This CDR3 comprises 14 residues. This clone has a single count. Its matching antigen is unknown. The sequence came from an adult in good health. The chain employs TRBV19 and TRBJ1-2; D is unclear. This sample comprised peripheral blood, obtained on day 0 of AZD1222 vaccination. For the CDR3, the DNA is TGTGCCAGTACGGTCGGCAGTCCCTACTATGGCTACACCTTC. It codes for CASTVGSPYYGYTF.